This TCR beta chain was identified in a study of cytomegalovirus exposure and HLA in healthy donors. Overall study results and limits: For cytomegalovirus status, the classifier reportedly gave diagnoses with high specificity and sensitivity. Generally TCR sequences proved uncommon, though certain public TCRs appeared in numerous donors. The study labeled 164 TCR beta chains cytomegalovirus-associated.

Sequencing was performed with immunoSEQ multiplex PCR; in TCRdb, only in-frame clones are kept and a portion is missing. This table has about 56,000 clones, 93% appearing once. CDR3 length: 13 amino acids. Germline CDR1 and CDR2: SGHAT and FQNNGV. The V end was cut by 3 bases, the J end by 7 bases, with 13 bases between. Of note for this clone: Its antigen is unknown.

V and J are TRBV11-2 and TRBJ2-7; D is unclear. The sequenced material came from PBMCs. This receptor was taken from a woman between 18 and 30 years old in good health and CMV-seropositive. CDR3 nucleotides: TGTGCCAGCAGCTTGGTCTTCAACGGGGAGCAGTACTTC. Its translation: CASSLVFNGEQYF.